These T cell receptor beta chains were read from a single sample in a study of blood T cells in healthy people across ages. TCRdb reprocessed the 5' RACE reads with MiXCR, giving one entry per CDR3 protein. This table holds 800,000 to 950,000 distinct CDR3 sequences, roughly 29% found once. The same sample was also used in a study of T cells of mothers and their children.

Sequences were obtained from blood. Receptor source: a woman between 35 and 50 years old in good health. CDR3s include the opening cysteine and the closing phenylalanine or tryptophan. A D gene is named only where the DNA matches it firmly. For some rows the clone size is stated as once, few or many, or as a class when expanded; others skip it.

clone size	V gene	D gene	J gene	CDR3 protein	CDR3 DNA
few	TRBV5-1	.	TRBJ2-7	CASSSARGGQSYEQYF	TGCGCCAGCAGCTCCGCTAGGGGGGGACAGTCCTACGAGCAGTACTTC
.	TRBV5-1	TRBD2	TRBJ2-1	CASSLVTGGDSGRYNEQFF	TGCGCCAGCAGCTTGGTAACAGGGGGAGATAGCGGGAGGTACAATGAGCAGTTCTTC
few	TRBV5-6	.	TRBJ1-2	CASSLAEGQGRIGYTF	TGTGCCAGCAGCTTGGCCGAAGGGCAGGGGAGGATTGGCTACACCTTC
.	TRBV12-3/TRBV12-4	TRBD2	TRBJ2-3	CASSVPSGGDFTDTQYF	TGTGCCAGCAGTGTTCCTAGCGGGGGAGATTTCACAGATACGCAGTATTTT
.	TRBV21-1	.	TRBJ2-5	CASSGTPGSVSGETQYF	TGTGCCAGCAGTGGGACCCCAGGTTCCGTTTCGGGAGAGACCCAGTACTTC
.	TRBV19	.	TRBJ2-3	CASSNTGRMSTDTQYF	TGTGCCAGTAGTAACACGGGTCGAATGAGCACAGATACGCAGTATTTT
.	TRBV5-1	TRBD1	TRBJ2-7	CASSTGDRGPGEQYF	TGCGCCAGCAGCACGGGGGACAGGGGGCCGGGCGAGCAGTACTTC
few	TRBV18	.	TRBJ1-5	CASSPESGRANQPQHF	TGTGCCAGCTCACCAGAGTCGGGGAGGGCCAATCAGCCCCAGCATTTT
many	TRBV5-1	.	TRBJ1-2	CASSSGTDYGYGYTF	TGCGCCAGCAGCTCCGGTACGGATTACGGCTATGGCTACACCTTC
many	TRBV28	TRBD1	TRBJ2-6	CASSLSGQGTGANVLTF	TGTGCCAGCAGTTTATCCGGACAGGGTACTGGGGCCAACGTCCTGACTTTC
few	TRBV20-1	TRBD1	TRBJ2-1	CSARAVRDRGQVNEQFF	TGCAGTGCTAGAGCAGTGAGGGACAGGGGCCAAGTCAATGAGCAGTTCTTC
few	TRBV5-1	.	TRBJ2-7	CASSLASTYATYEQYF	TGCGCCAGCAGCTTGGCATCTACCTACGCCACCTACGAGCAGTACTTC
many	TRBV9	TRBD2	TRBJ2-3	CASMAGDPGFNTDTQYF	TGTGCCAGCATGGCGGGGGACCCTGGCTTTAACACAGATACGCAGTATTTT
.	TRBV2	.	TRBJ1-4	CASSEETGLTNEKLFF	TGTGCCAGCAGTGAAGAAACGGGGTTAACTAATGAAAAACTGTTTTTT
.	TRBV18	.	TRBJ2-7	CATRGVSYEQYF	TGTGCCACGAGGGGGGTCTCCTACGAGCAGTACTTC
many	TRBV5-1	.	TRBJ2-7	CASSLGGLSYEQYF	TGTGCCAGCAGCTTGGGGGGCCTCTCCTACGAGCAGTACTTC
.	TRBV7-6	.	TRBJ2-1	CASSVRSYNEQFF	TGTGCCAGCAGCGTACGCTCCTACAATGAGCAGTTCTTC
.	TRBV11-1	.	TRBJ1-1	CASSARGRNTEAFF	TGTGCCAGCAGCGCCAGGGGTAGGAACACTGAAGCTTTCTTT
many	TRBV7-9	.	TRBJ2-7	CASSAARGAYEQYF	TGTGCCAGCAGCGCCGCAAGGGGGGCCTACGAGCAGTACTTC
many	TRBV7-9	.	TRBJ2-1	CASTLPPQNEQFF	TGTGCCAGCACCCTGCCCCCTCAGAATGAGCAGTTCTTC
.	TRBV11-2	TRBD1	TRBJ2-3	CASSHPGTVRTDTQYF	TGTGCCAGCAGCCACCCCGGGACAGTCCGCACAGATACGCAGTATTTT
.	TRBV7-8	TRBD1	TRBJ1-2	CASSLRDSPNYGYTF	TGTGCCAGCAGCTTAAGGGACAGTCCGAACTATGGCTACACCTTC
.	TRBV19	.	TRBJ1-2	CASSMEQGSYGYTF	TGTGCCAGTAGTATGGAACAGGGCTCCTATGGCTACACCTTC
few	TRBV28	TRBD1	TRBJ1-6	CASRPSTGDISPLHF	TGTGCCAGCAGGCCCTCGACAGGGGACATCTCACCCCTCCACTTT
.	TRBV6-5	.	TRBJ2-1	CASSYGGAREQFF	TGTGCCAGCAGTTACGGGGGGGCGCGGGAGCAGTTCTTC
.	TRBV2	.	TRBJ2-5	CASLDRDQETQYF	TGTGCCAGCTTGGACAGAGACCAAGAGACCCAGTACTTC
.	TRBV18	TRBD2	TRBJ2-4	CASSPPGLAGYNEQYF	TGTGCCAGCTCACCACCGGGACTAGCAGGCTACAATGAGCAGTACTTC
once	TRBV25-1	.	TRBJ2-1	CASSEGAVNEQFF	TGTGCCAGCAGTGAAGGGGCTGTCAATGAGCAGTTCTTC
.	TRBV29-1	TRBD1	TRBJ1-4	CSAQGGKSEKRFF	TGCAGCGCCCAGGGGGGAAAGAGTGAAAAACGGTTTTTT
.	TRBV7-9	TRBD1	TRBJ2-1	CASSDRDRAGHEQFF	TGTGCCAGCAGCGACCGGGACAGGGCGGGCCATGAGCAGTTCTTC
few	TRBV12-5	.	TRBJ2-3	CASGLGLDPDTQYF	TGTGCTAGTGGTTTGGGGCTAGATCCTGATACGCAGTATTTT
.	TRBV21-1	.	TRBJ2-3	CASSNGLESTDTQYF	TGTGCCAGCAGCAACGGACTAGAAAGCACAGATACGCAGTATTTT
.	TRBV7-9	TRBD2	TRBJ2-4	CASSPPLGGGPDTKNIQYF	TGTGCCAGCAGCCCCCCCCTGGGGGGAGGGCCGGATACCAAAAACATTCAGTACTTC
few	TRBV5-1	TRBD1	TRBJ2-2	CASSPDGQGLRNTGELFF	TGCGCCAGCAGCCCAGATGGACAGGGATTAAGGAACACCGGGGAGCTGTTTTTT
many	TRBV12-3/TRBV12-4	TRBD2	TRBJ2-5	CASSFGLAGGQETQYF	TGTGCCAGCAGTTTCGGGTTAGCGGGGGGACAAGAGACCCAGTACTTC
.	TRBV25-1	.	TRBJ1-2	CASSKTSFGYTF	TGTGCCAGCAGCAAAACGAGCTTTGGCTACACCTTC
.	TRBV7-9	.	TRBJ1-2	CASSLQGNCGYTF	TGTGCCAGCAGCTTACAGGGGAACTGTGGCTACACCTTC
few	TRBV7-2	.	TRBJ1-4	CASSLGTPGEKLFF	TGTGCCAGCAGCTTAGGGACACCCGGCGAAAAACTGTTTTTT
.	TRBV20-1	TRBD2	TRBJ2-5	CSAPGLAGGLYNEQYF	TGCAGTGCTCCCGGACTAGCGGGGGGCCTTTACAATGAGCAGTACTTC
.	TRBV2	TRBD1	TRBJ1-6	CASSGDRVMDSPLHF	TGTGCCAGCAGTGGCGACAGGGTGATGGATTCACCCCTCCACTTT
.	TRBV19	TRBD1	TRBJ1-5	CASSILGGQGNQPQHF	TGTGCCAGTAGTATATTGGGGGGACAGGGGAATCAGCCCCAGCATTTT